This TCR beta chain appears in the sequencing data of a study of shared clonotypes between healthy human individuals. Only in-frame clones appear in the TCRdb table, and some are missing; sequencing was by immunoSEQ multiplex PCR. The sample records 2 million to 2.5 million clones, approximately 94% being singletons. This sequence originates from a man younger than 35 in good health. Sample: naive CD4+ T cells sorted from blood. As to subset: CD45RA+ positively selected.

DNA for the CDR3: TGTGCCAGCAGCACACAAAAACGCGGCAATGAGCAGTTCTTC. Protein: CASSTQKRGNEQFF. The V and J genes are TRBV7-9 and TRBJ2-1; D is ambiguous. V was cut by 5 bases and J by 6 bases, with 14 bases left in between. Germline CDR1 and CDR2: SEHNR and FQNEAQ (reference sequence). The CDR3 runs to 14 residues. The full variable domain, completed using reference TRBV7-9 and TRBJ2-1, is DTGVSQNPRHKITKRGQNVTFRCDPISEHNRLYWYRQTLGQGPEFLTYFQNEAQLEKSRLLSDRFSAERPKGSFSTLEIQRTEQGDSAMYLCASSTQKRGNEQFFGPGTRLTVL.